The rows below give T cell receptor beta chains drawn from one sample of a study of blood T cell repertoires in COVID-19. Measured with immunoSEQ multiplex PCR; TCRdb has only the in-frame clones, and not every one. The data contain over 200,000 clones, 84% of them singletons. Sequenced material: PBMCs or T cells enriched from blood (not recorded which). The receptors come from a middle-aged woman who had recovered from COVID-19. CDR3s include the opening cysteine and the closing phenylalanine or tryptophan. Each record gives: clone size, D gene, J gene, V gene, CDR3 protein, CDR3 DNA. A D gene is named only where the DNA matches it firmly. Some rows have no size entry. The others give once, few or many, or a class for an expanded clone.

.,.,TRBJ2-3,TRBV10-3,CAISEGGIRGTDTQYF,TGTGCCATCAGTGAGGGCGGGATAAGAGGGACAGATACGCAGTATTTT
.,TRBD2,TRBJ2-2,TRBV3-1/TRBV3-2,CASSLWTSGSGELFF,TGTGCCAGCAGCCTTTGGACTAGCGGGAGTGGGGAGCTGTTTTTT
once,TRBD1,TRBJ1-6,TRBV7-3,CASGQAVNSPLHF,TGTGCCAGCGGACAGGCTGTTAATTCACCCCTCCACTTT
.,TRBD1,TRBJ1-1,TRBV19,CASSTLHTGVWTEAFF,TGTGCCAGTAGTACCTTACATACAGGGGTATGGACTGAAGCTTTCTTT
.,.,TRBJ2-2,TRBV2,CASRWASHPGELFF,TGTGCCAGCCGATGGGCAAGCCACCCCGGGGAGCTGTTTTTT
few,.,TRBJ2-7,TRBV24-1,CATSDLWRDEQYF,TGTGCCACCAGTGATTTGTGGAGGGACGAGCAGTACTTC
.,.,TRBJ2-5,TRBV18,CASSPVAGSNQETQYF,TGTGCCAGCTCACCAGTCGCAGGGTCAAACCAAGAGACCCAGTACTTC
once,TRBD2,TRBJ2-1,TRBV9,CASSVAGGPQFF,TGTGCCAGCAGCGTAGCGGGAGGGCCCCAGTTCTTC
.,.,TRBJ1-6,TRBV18,CASSPRGDSPLHF,TGTGCCAGCTCACCCCGGGGGGATTCACCCCTCCACTTT
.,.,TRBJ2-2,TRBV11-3,CASSMDSNTGELFF,TGTGCCAGCAGTATGGACAGCAACACCGGGGAGCTGTTTTTT
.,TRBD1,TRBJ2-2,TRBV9,CASSARDRGDTGELFF,TGTGCCAGCAGCGCGCGGGACAGGGGGGACACCGGGGAGCTGTTTTTT